This T cell receptor (beta chain) was found in a study of type 1 regulatory T cells (dated by TCRdb to about 2021). For context, the study as a whole: An in vitro protocol by which a Tr1-enriched, alloantigen-specific CD4 T cell product named T-allo10 was generated was characterized in the study. Patients with hematological malignancies who were receiving allogeneic hematopoietic stem cell transplantation were the group in which T-allo10 was being clinically evaluated.

Donor-derived T-allo10 cells were described as specific for host alloantigens, anergic, and capable of alloantigen-specific suppression. Instrument used: Illumina MiSeq. TCRdb passed the public sequencing reads through fastp at Q25 and MiXCR, retaining productive beta sequences. Every distinct CDR3 protein forms one entry, paired with its most common genes and DNA. This sample holds around 62,000 distinct CDR3 sequences; about three fifths were observed only once. Clones ranked in the top ten supply about 8% of the sample. Of note for this clonotype: Its antigen is not yet known. No much larger clone is present one base from it, and per-base qualities are unavailable.

Based on the germline V gene (reference sequence), the CDR1 and CDR2 sequences are DFQATT and SNEGSKA. Trimming costs V 0 bases and J 4 bases, and their ends lie 10 bases apart. The CDR3 covers 15 residues, taking in both the cysteine and the phenylalanine. Here the CDR3 DNA is all that survives: 45 bases in frame from base 1. This TCR was sampled from a human donor in good health. The rearrangement joined TRBV20-1 to TRBJ2-6; no D gene call is confident. The sequenced material came from cultured T cells, either the whole culture or a sorted T cell fraction (not recorded which). What this sample's cell subset or site label stands for: Tr1-enriched cell product generated in vitro against host alloantigens. The CDR3 region reads CSARDAAAGANVLTF. DNA sequence: TGCAGTGCTAGAGATGCAGCAGCGGGGGCCAACGTCCTGACTTTC.